These T cell receptor beta chains were read from a single sample in a study of spatial heterogeneity in lung cancer. MiXCR was run by TCRdb on the 5' RACE reads, yielding one entry per CDR3 protein. Among 35,000 to 45,000 distinct CDR3 sequences listed, 20% to 25% were seen once. The sample was PBMCs, taken at follow-up. Every receptor here comes from a female donor with early-stage non-small cell lung cancer. Both conserved end residues are part of each CDR3. The order of the fields is CDR3 protein, V gene, J gene.

CASSLGMGNIQYF	TRBV6-2/TRBV6-3	TRBJ2-4
CASSYSGTGEAFF	TRBV6-5	TRBJ1-1
CSVVLHPNYGYTF	TRBV29-1	TRBJ1-2
CASIRGLPPYEQYF	TRBV7-2	TRBJ2-7
CASTAGQELTDTQYF	TRBV7-9	TRBJ2-3
CASSSTGNQPQHF	TRBV6-5	TRBJ1-5
CASSLDRAYSPLHF	TRBV5-4	TRBJ1-6
CASSLGTYNQPQHF	TRBV7-2	TRBJ1-5
CATSSYNEQFF	TRBV5-4	TRBJ2-1
CASSLRGGEDTIYF	TRBV7-8	TRBJ1-3
CASSLEGLGYNEQFF	TRBV5-6	TRBJ2-1
CASSVSGNTEAFF	TRBV10-2	TRBJ1-1
CAITAVDGGELFF	TRBV10-3	TRBJ2-2
CASSPRLERGDTQYF	TRBV28	TRBJ2-3
CSVTPANPRDGYTF	TRBV29-1	TRBJ1-2
CASSQDGTGGGDTQYF	TRBV3-1	TRBJ2-3
CASSPPLGTEAFF	TRBV5-4	TRBJ1-1
CASSASGQGGLQPQHF	TRBV3-1	TRBJ1-5
CSVEVAGVETQYF	TRBV29-1	TRBJ2-5
CASRNPGGPSEKLFF	TRBV19	TRBJ1-4
CASSWGRSSGANVLTF	TRBV5-1	TRBJ2-6
CASSGQGDTQYF	TRBV12-3/TRBV12-4	TRBJ2-3
CASSFGPKGTQQETQYF	TRBV7-6	TRBJ2-5
CASSRPGQNTGELFF	TRBV7-9	TRBJ2-2
CVSSPEQGTYNEQFF	TRBV18	TRBJ2-1
CASSGGPAANTGELFF	TRBV7-9	TRBJ2-2
CAISESIFGRHNSPLHF	TRBV10-3	TRBJ1-6
CASSLLRENTQYF	TRBV7-8	TRBJ2-3
CASSQEGGGYTF	TRBV9	TRBJ1-2
CASSAKTGGQETQYF	TRBV5-1	TRBJ2-5
CSAREGDRGTDTQYF	TRBV20-1	TRBJ2-3
CASSFTQGRTGELFF	TRBV7-3	TRBJ2-2
CASSLDPGAARDGSQPQHF	TRBV7-8	TRBJ1-5
CATKESGTGELFF	TRBV24-1	TRBJ2-2
CSVGKGGNTEAFF	TRBV29-1	TRBJ1-1
CASSVAGDSSPHF	TRBV9	TRBJ1-5
CASSFGAGRTGELFF	TRBV12-3/TRBV12-4	TRBJ2-2
CASSIWGNTEAFF	TRBV19	TRBJ1-1
CSARDTRNTEAFF	TRBV20-1	TRBJ1-1
CASSVTGYTEAFF	TRBV7-9	TRBJ1-1
CASSLSLRTGTDTQYF	TRBV5-1	TRBJ2-3
CASSIGQGNYGYTF	TRBV19	TRBJ1-2
CASTPPGGQQETQYF	TRBV28	TRBJ2-5
CASSAIKAGTSIHNEQFF	TRBV9	TRBJ2-1